Listed below are T cell receptor beta chains from one sample, sequenced in a study of OX40 agonist ivuxolimab in advanced cancers. Libraries were prepared by immunoSEQ multiplex PCR; TCRdb keeps only in-frame clonotypes and omits some of them. Of roughly 60,000 clones in the sample, roughly nine tenths are singletons; the top ten hold about 3.8%. The specimen comprised CD4+ or CD8+ T cells sorted from blood, sampled in a trial of the OX40 agonist ivuxolimab. The receptors come from an adult with an advanced solid tumor such as melanoma, head and neck, liver or kidney cancer. Both conserved end residues are part of each CDR3. Each record gives: CDR3 protein, CDR3 DNA, clone size, J gene, D gene, V gene. A D gene is named only where the DNA matches it firmly. The size field is filled for only some rows; it gives once, few, many or a size class.

CASSLVKAVTDTQYF,TGTGCCAGCAGCCTGGTTAAAGCCGTCACAGATACGCAGTATTTT,-,TRBJ2-3,-,TRBV7-2
CAWSVRRQGTSETQYF,TGTGCCTGGAGTGTTCGGCGTCAGGGGACTTCTGAGACCCAGTACTTC,-,TRBJ2-5,-,TRBV30
CASSLVSPYDEQFF,TGCGCCAGCAGCTTGGTGTCTCCCTACGATGAGCAGTTCTTC,-,TRBJ2-1,-,TRBV5-1
CASSQGGDYQPQHF,TGTGCCAGCAGCCAAGGGGGAGATTATCAGCCCCAGCATTTT,-,TRBJ1-5,-,TRBV4-2
CASSLSGSDYEQYF,TGTGCCAGCAGCTTAAGCGGGAGTGACTACGAGCAGTACTTC,-,TRBJ2-7,TRBD2,TRBV7-9
CAISWDRWTSERNEQYF,TGTGCCATCAGTTGGGACCGATGGACTAGCGAAAGGAACGAGCAGTACTTC,once,TRBJ2-7,TRBD2,TRBV10-3
CASSFLRDRDYEQYF,TGTGCCAGCAGTTTTCTCCGGGACAGGGATTACGAGCAGTACTTC,-,TRBJ2-7,TRBD1,TRBV5-6
CATSSARQAYEQYF,TGTGCCACCAGCAGCGCGCGGCAGGCCTACGAGCAGTACTTC,-,TRBJ2-7,-,TRBV15
CASRDRLTGELFF,TGTGCCAGCCGGGACAGACTCACCGGGGAGCTGTTTTTT,few,TRBJ2-2,TRBD1,TRBV11-3
CASSLPEGLAKTGELFF,TGTGCCAGCAGCCTACCCGAGGGACTAGCGAAAACCGGGGAGCTGTTTTTT,-,TRBJ2-2,TRBD2,TRBV7-9
CASRGTSGYTF,TGTGCCAGCCGAGGGACGTCGGGCTACACCTTC,once,TRBJ1-2,-,TRBV27
CASSQVGGRNTGELFF,TGTGCCAGCAGCCAAGTAGGGGGACGGAACACCGGGGAGCTGTTTTTT,-,TRBJ2-2,-,TRBV14
CASSAFPLDRQETQYF,TGTGCCAGCAGTGCCTTCCCCTTGGACAGACAAGAGACCCAGTACTTC,-,TRBJ2-5,-,TRBV28
CASFERWSETQYF,TGTGCCAGCTTCGAAAGGTGGTCAGAGACCCAGTACTTC,-,TRBJ2-5,-,TRBV6-5
CASTFPGQTYEQYF,TGTGCCAGCACCTTTCCGGGACAGACCTACGAGCAGTACTTC,-,TRBJ2-7,TRBD1,TRBV28
CASSDFRGLSTDTQYF,TGTGCCAGCAGTGATTTTAGGGGCTTATCCACAGATACGCAGTATTTT,-,TRBJ2-3,-,TRBV2
CASSEPRGEETQYF,TGTGCCAGCAGTGAACCCAGGGGCGAAGAGACCCAGTACTTC,-,TRBJ2-5,-,TRBV2
CASSQGIAGGPLDEQFF,TGCGCCAGCAGCCAAGGCATAGCGGGAGGGCCTCTTGATGAGCAGTTCTTC,-,TRBJ2-1,TRBD2,TRBV4-3
CASSQVGQSEQYF,TGTGCCAGCAGCCAAGTCGGGCAGTCCGAGCAGTACTTC,-,TRBJ2-7,-,TRBV4-2
CATSDPHDGYEQYF,TGTGCCACCAGCGACCCCCACGACGGCTACGAGCAGTACTTC,few,TRBJ2-7,-,TRBV15
CASSLSLGYSYEQYF,TGTGCCAGCAGCTTATCTCTGGGGTACAGCTACGAGCAGTACTTC,-,TRBJ2-7,-,TRBV11-2
CASSYSTDPGNTIYF,TGTGCCAGCAGTTACTCGACGGATCCTGGAAACACCATATATTTT,-,TRBJ1-3,-,TRBV6-5
CASSLGGTGMEPQHF,TGTGCCAGCAGCTTGGGGGGGACAGGGATGGAGCCCCAGCATTTT,-,TRBJ1-5,TRBD1,TRBV5-8
CASSSGLTISYNEQFF,TGCGCCAGCAGCTCGGGACTCACCATCTCCTACAATGAGCAGTTCTTC,few,TRBJ2-1,-,TRBV5-1
CASSAIDSPLGGQFF,TGTGCCAGCAGCGCAATAGACTCTCCCCTCGGGGGGCAGTTCTTC,-,TRBJ2-1,-,TRBV9
CSVEEWGHTGELFF,TGCAGCGTTGAAGAGTGGGGACACACCGGGGAGCTGTTTTTT,-,TRBJ2-2,-,TRBV29-1
CASSFGVHGEQYF,TGTGCCAGCAGTTTCGGGGTACACGGCGAGCAGTACTTC,-,TRBJ2-7,-,TRBV27
CASSSQRLATGELFF,TGTGCCAGCAGCTCTCAGCGTTTGGCCACCGGGGAGCTGTTTTTT,-,TRBJ2-2,-,TRBV5-6
CASSLAPNTEAFF,TGTGCCAGCAGCTTAGCTCCGAACACTGAAGCTTTCTTT,-,TRBJ1-1,-,TRBV7-2
CASSETGSGYTF,TGTGCCAGCAGCGAAACGGGAAGTGGCTACACCTTC,-,TRBJ1-2,-,TRBV6-5
CASSTPGAGELFF,TGTGCCAGCAGTACTCCAGGGGCCGGGGAGCTGTTTTTT,-,TRBJ2-2,-,TRBV27
CASSPRDSFPNYGYTF,TGTGCCAGCAGCCCCCGGGACAGCTTTCCTAACTATGGCTACACCTTC,-,TRBJ1-2,TRBD1,TRBV2
CASSATGGNTIYF,TGTGCCAGCAGTGCGACAGGCGGAAACACCATATATTTT,once,TRBJ1-3,-,TRBV11-3
CASSFSSSYEQYF,TGTGCCAGCAGCTTCTCGAGCTCCTACGAGCAGTACTTC,-,TRBJ2-7,-,TRBV5-6
CASSTFGTEAFF,TGTGCCAGCAGCACATTTGGCACTGAAGCTTTCTTT,-,TRBJ1-1,-,TRBV9